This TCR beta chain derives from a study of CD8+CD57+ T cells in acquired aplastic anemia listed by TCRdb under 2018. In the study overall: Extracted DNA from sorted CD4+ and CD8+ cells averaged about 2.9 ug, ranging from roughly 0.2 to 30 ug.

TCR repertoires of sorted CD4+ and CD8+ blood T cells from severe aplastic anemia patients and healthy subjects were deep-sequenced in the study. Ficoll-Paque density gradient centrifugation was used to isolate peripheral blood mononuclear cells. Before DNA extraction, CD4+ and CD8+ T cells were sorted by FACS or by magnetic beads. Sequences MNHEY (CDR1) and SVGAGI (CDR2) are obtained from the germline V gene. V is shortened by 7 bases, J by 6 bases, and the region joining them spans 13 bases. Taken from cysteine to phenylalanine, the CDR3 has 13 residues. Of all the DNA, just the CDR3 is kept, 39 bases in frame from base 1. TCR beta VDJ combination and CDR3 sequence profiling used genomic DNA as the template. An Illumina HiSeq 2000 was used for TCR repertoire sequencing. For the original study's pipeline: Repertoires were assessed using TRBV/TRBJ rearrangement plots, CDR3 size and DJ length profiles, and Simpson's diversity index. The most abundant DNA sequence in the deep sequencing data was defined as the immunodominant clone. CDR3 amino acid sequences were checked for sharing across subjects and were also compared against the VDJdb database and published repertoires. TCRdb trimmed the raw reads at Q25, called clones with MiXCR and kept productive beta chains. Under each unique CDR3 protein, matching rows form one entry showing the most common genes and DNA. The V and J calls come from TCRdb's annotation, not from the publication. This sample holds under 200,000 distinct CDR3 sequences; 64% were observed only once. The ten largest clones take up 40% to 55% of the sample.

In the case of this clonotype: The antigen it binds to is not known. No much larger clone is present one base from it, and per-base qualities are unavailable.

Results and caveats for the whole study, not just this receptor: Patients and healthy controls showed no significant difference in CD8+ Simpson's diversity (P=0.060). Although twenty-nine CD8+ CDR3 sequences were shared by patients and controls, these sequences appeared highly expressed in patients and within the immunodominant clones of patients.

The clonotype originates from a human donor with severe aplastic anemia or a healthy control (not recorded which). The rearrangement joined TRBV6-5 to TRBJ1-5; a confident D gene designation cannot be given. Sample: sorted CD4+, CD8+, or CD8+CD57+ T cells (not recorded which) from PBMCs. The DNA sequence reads TGTGCCAGCACCCCCGGGTGGGGTCAGCCCCAGCATTTT. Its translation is CASTPGWGQPQHF.